This T cell receptor (beta chain) is from a study of blood T cell repertoires in COVID-19. Background on the study: Acute-phase and convalescent COVID-19 samples originated in the United States, Italy and Spain. T cells, B-cell-depleted T cells, or PBMCs supplied cDNA or gDNA.

Germline loops: CDR1 SNHLY, CDR2 FYNNEI. V dropped 7 bases and J dropped 0 bases, with 9 bases sitting between them. This CDR3 has 14 amino acids. Assay used: immunoSEQ multiplex PCR; TCRdb lists only in-frame clones, some missing. The sample has around 150,000 clones, 78% seen once; the top ten hold around 14%. The chain uses TRBV2 and TRBJ2-2; D unresolved. Sequenced: peripheral blood. This sequence was found in a woman of 80 years or more with acute or convalescent COVID-19. CDR3 loop: CASTQDSNTGELFF. The CDR3 bases are TGTGCCAGCACCCAGGATTCGAACACCGGGGAGCTGTTTTTT. The full variable domain, completed using reference TRBV2 and TRBJ2-2, is EPEVTQTPSHQVTQMGQEVILRCVPISNHLYFYWYRQILGQKVEFLVSFYNNEISEKSEIFDDQFSVERPDGSNFTLKIRSTKLEDSAMYFCASTQDSNTGELFFGEGSRLTVL.